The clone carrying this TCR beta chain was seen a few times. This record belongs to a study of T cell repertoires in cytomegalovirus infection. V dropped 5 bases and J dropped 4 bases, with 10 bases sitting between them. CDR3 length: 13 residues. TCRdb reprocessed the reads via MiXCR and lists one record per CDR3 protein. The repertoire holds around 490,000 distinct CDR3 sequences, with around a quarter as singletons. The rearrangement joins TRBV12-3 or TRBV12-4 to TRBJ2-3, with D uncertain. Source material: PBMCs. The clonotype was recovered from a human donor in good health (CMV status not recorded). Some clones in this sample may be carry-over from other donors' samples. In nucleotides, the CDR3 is TGTGCCAGCAGTCCCTTTAGCCCAGATACGCAGTATTTT. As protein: CASSPFSPDTQYF.